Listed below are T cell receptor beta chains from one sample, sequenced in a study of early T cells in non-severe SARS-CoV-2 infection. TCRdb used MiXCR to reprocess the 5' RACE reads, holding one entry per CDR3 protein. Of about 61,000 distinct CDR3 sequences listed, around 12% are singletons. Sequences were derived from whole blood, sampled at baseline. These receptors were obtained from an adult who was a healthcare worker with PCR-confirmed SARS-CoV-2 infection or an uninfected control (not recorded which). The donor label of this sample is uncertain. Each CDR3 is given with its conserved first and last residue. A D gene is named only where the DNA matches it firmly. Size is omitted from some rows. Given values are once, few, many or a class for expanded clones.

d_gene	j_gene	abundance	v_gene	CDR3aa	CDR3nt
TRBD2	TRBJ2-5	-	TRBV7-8	CASSFHLAGGMAETQYF	TGTGCCAGCAGCTTCCACTTAGCGGGGGGAATGGCGGAGACCCAGTACTTC
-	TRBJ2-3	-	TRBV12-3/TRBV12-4	CASSPETRTDTQYF	TGTGCCAGCAGCCCTGAGACTAGGACAGATACGCAGTATTTT
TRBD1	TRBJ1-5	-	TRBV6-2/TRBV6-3	CASSRQGAYSNQPQHF	TGTGCCAGCAGTAGACAGGGGGCTTATAGCAATCAGCCCCAGCATTTT
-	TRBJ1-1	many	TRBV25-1	CASADNWNTEAFF	TGTGCCAGCGCCGACAATTGGAACACTGAAGCTTTCTTT
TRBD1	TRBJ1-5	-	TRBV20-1	CSAGNRGRGNQPQHF	TGCAGTGCTGGGAACAGGGGGCGAGGCAATCAGCCCCAGCATTTT
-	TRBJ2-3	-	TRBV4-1	CASSQMQDPDTQYF	TGCGCCAGCAGCCAGATGCAGGACCCAGATACGCAGTATTTT
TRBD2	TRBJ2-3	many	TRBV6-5	CASTSGGTDTQYF	TGTGCCAGCACGAGCGGGGGCACAGATACGCAGTATTTT
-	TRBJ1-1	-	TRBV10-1	CASSESRVTEAFF	TGCGCCAGCAGTGAGTCTAGGGTCACTGAAGCTTTCTTT
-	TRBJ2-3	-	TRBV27	CASTDRPSTDTQYF	TGTGCCAGCACTGACAGGCCTAGCACAGATACGCAGTATTTT
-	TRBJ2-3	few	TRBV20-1	CSARDQRKGTDTQYF	TGCAGTGCTAGAGATCAACGGAAAGGGACAGATACGCAGTATTTT
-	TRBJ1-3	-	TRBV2	CASSQVYSGNTIYF	TGTGCCAGCAGTCAAGTGTACTCTGGAAACACCATATATTTT
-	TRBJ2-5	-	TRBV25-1	CATSNAGAAETQYF	TGTGCCACTTCCAACGCGGGGGCGGCGGAGACCCAGTACTTC
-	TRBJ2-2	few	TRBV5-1	CASSLVPAGRNTGELFF	TGCGCCAGCAGCTTGGTCCCGGCGGGGCGGAACACCGGGGAGCTGTTTTTT
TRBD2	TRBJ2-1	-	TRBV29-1	CSVEGTGTSGYNEQFF	TGCAGCGTTGAGGGCACTGGGACTAGCGGTTACAATGAGCAGTTCTTC
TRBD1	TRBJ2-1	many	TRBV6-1	CASSPRTGGLEQFF	TGTGCCAGCAGTCCTAGGACAGGGGGCCTTGAGCAGTTCTTC
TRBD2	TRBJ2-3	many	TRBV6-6	CASSYFSGGGRTDTQYF	TGTGCCAGCAGTTATTTCAGCGGGGGCGGTCGCACAGATACGCAGTATTTT
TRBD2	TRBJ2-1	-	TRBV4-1	CASSQDGLAGRYNEQFF	TGCGCCAGCAGCCAAGATGGGCTAGCGGGCAGGTACAATGAGCAGTTCTTC
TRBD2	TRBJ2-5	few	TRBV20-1	CSASSSGAGNSQYF	TGCAGTGCTAGTAGTAGCGGGGCGGGTAATAGCCAGTACTTC
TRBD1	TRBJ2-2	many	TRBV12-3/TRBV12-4	CASRLRDREIGELFF	TGTGCCAGCAGACTCCGGGACAGGGAAATCGGGGAGCTGTTTTTT
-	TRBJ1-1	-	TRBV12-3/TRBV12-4	CASSFYLNTEAFF	TGTGCCAGCAGTTTTTACTTGAACACTGAAGCTTTCTTT
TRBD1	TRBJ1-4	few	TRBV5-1	CASSAKTGDNEKLFF	TGCGCCAGCAGCGCAAAGACAGGGGATAATGAAAAACTGTTTTTT
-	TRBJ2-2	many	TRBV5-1	CASSLSDSRVSGELFF	TGCGCCAGCAGCTTATCGGACAGCCGAGTGTCCGGGGAGCTGTTTTTT
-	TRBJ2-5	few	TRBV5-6	CASKGMRAETQYF	TGTGCCAGCAAGGGGATGCGCGCAGAGACCCAGTACTTC
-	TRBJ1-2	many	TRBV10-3	CAISDTGNYGYTF	TGTGCCATCAGTGACACAGGGAACTATGGCTACACCTTC
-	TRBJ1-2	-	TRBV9	CASSVGGGTNYGYTF	TGTGCCAGCAGCGTAGGAGGCGGAACTAACTATGGCTACACCTTC
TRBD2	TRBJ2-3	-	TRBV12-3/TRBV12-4	CASSFPPIAGNTDTQYF	TGTGCCAGCAGTTTTCCGCCCATAGCGGGGAACACAGATACGCAGTATTTT
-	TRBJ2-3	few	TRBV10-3	CAKRDPSTDTQYF	TGTGCCAAACGGGACCCAAGCACAGATACGCAGTATTTT
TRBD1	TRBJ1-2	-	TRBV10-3	CAIQPGTADGYTF	TGTGCCATCCAACCCGGGACAGCCGATGGCTACACCTTC
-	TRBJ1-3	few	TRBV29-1	CSVEDPLPGNTIYF	TGCAGCGTTGAAGACCCGTTACCTGGAAACACCATATATTTT
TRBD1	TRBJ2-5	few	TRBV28	CASSLSLQGKMYF	TGTGCCAGCAGTTTATCCTTACAGGGGAAAATGTACTTC
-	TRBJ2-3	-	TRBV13	CASSLGPYLTRDVTDTQYF	TGTGCCAGCAGCTTAGGCCCTTATCTTACCAGGGATGTGACAGATACGCAGTATTTT
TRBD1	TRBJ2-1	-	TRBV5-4	CASSLGGAIHNEQFF	TGTGCCAGCAGCTTAGGGGGCGCGATCCACAATGAGCAGTTCTTC
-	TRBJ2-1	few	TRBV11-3	CASSPMASGEQFF	TGTGCCAGCAGCCCCATGGCGTCAGGGGAGCAGTTCTTC
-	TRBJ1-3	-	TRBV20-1	CSATARGSGNTIYF	TGCAGTGCGACCGCCAGAGGATCTGGAAACACCATATATTTT
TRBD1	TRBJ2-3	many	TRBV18	CASSPGQGTDTQYF	TGTGCCAGCTCACCCGGACAGGGCACAGATACGCAGTATTTT
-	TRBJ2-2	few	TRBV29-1	CSVRPNTGELFF	TGCAGCGTTCGACCGAACACCGGGGAGCTGTTTTTT
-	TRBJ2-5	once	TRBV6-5	CASSYFLGGGQETQYF	TGTGCCAGCAGTTACTTCCTGGGGGGCGGCCAAGAGACCCAGTACTTC
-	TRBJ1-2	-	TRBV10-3	CAISESGTNPLYGYTF	TGTGCCATCAGTGAGTCGGGGACAAACCCCCTCTATGGCTACACCTTC
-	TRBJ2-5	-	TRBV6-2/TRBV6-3	CASRPRNGVIQETQYF	TGTGCCAGCAGACCACGCAACGGGGTCATACAAGAGACCCAGTACTTC
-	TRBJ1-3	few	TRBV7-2	CASSSRGRGGSGNTIYF	TGTGCCAGCAGCTCCCGGGGCAGGGGAGGCTCTGGAAACACCATATATTTT
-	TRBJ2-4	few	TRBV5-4	CASSAPGSLAKNIQYF	TGTGCCAGCAGCGCCCCGGGTTCGCTAGCCAAAAACATTCAGTACTTC
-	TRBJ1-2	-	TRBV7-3	CASSPSGSYGYTF	TGTGCCAGCAGCCCTTCAGGATCCTATGGCTACACCTTC
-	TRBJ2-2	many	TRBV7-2	CASSRTSFTGELFF	TGTGCCAGCAGCCGAACTAGCTTCACCGGGGAGCTGTTTTTT